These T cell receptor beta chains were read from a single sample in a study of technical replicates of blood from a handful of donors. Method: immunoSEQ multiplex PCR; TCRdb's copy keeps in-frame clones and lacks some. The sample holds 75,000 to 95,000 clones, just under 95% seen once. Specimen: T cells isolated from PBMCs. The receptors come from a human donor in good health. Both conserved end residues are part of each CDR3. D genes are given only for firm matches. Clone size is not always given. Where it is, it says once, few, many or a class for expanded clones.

DNA: TGTGCCAGCAGTTTAGGGACAGGGGCCCCCTACGAGCAGTACTTC
CDR3: CASSLGTGAPYEQYF
J: TRBJ2-7
V: TRBV28
size: NA
D: TRBD1

DNA: TGTGCCAGCAGCCAAGAGCGGGGAGTGAACACTGAAGCTTTCTTT
CDR3: CASSQERGVNTEAFF
J: TRBJ1-1
V: TRBV4-2
size: few
D: NA

DNA: TGTGCCAGCAGTGAAGAGCGCTACTCTGGAAACACCATATATTTT
CDR3: CASSEERYSGNTIYF
J: TRBJ1-3
V: TRBV2
size: NA
D: NA

DNA: TGTGCCAGCAGTGATGTGTTTTACAGCTCCTACAATGAGCAGTTCTTC
CDR3: CASSDVFYSSYNEQFF
J: TRBJ2-1
V: TRBV6-1
size: NA
D: NA

DNA: TGCGCCAGCAGCCAATTCGGACAGGGAGGTAGTGAGCAGTTCTTC
CDR3: CASSQFGQGGSEQFF
J: TRBJ2-1
V: TRBV4-1
size: NA
D: TRBD1

DNA: TGTGCCAGCGGGGAACTTGATGGGGATGGCTACACCTTC
CDR3: CASGELDGDGYTF
J: TRBJ1-2
V: TRBV19
size: once
D: NA

DNA: TGTGCCAGCAGTCCCCAGGACAGGGTGCCCACGATTGGTGGCTACACCTTC
CDR3: CASSPQDRVPTIGGYTF
J: TRBJ1-2
V: TRBV27
size: NA
D: TRBD1

DNA: TGTGCCAGCAGCTCAGGACAGGGGGCGATGGTAACTGAAGCTTTCTTT
CDR3: CASSSGQGAMVTEAFF
J: TRBJ1-1
V: TRBV7-9
size: NA
D: TRBD1

DNA: TGTGCCAGTATGGACAGGATCAATGAAAAACTGTTTTTT
CDR3: CASMDRINEKLFF
J: TRBJ1-4
V: TRBV19
size: NA
D: TRBD1

DNA: TGCAGCGTTGACGTGACAAGCACAGATACGCAGTATTTT
CDR3: CSVDVTSTDTQYF
J: TRBJ2-3
V: TRBV29-1
size: NA
D: NA

DNA: TGCGCCAGCAGCCAAGGGACAGGGAACGGGGTGAGCTCCTACGAGCAGTACTTC
CDR3: CASSQGTGNGVSSYEQYF
J: TRBJ2-7
V: TRBV4-1
size: NA
D: TRBD1

DNA: TGTGCCAGCAGCTTGGAGCAAGCAGGGGGCCGCTCCTACGAGCAGTACTTC
CDR3: CASSLEQAGGRSYEQYF
J: TRBJ2-7
V: TRBV5-4
size: NA
D: TRBD1

DNA: TGTGCCAGCAGCTCCAGACAGGGGGAGAACACTGAAGCTTTCTTT
CDR3: CASSSRQGENTEAFF
J: TRBJ1-1
V: TRBV7-9
size: once
D: TRBD1

DNA: TGTGCCAGCATGCTGGACAGGGAATCCTACGAGCAGTACTTC
CDR3: CASMLDRESYEQYF
J: TRBJ2-7
V: TRBV2
size: NA
D: TRBD1

DNA: TGTGCCAGTAGTCCATCACTCCGGGGGTCCTACGAGCAGTACTTC
CDR3: CASSPSLRGSYEQYF
J: TRBJ2-7
V: TRBV19
size: NA
D: NA

DNA: TGTGCCAGCCGACAGGGCGCAGGTCAGCCCCAGCATTTT
CDR3: CASRQGAGQPQHF
J: TRBJ1-5
V: TRBV6-5
size: NA
D: TRBD1

DNA: TGTGCCAGCAGCAACGCCGGGACTAGCACTCCTCTGCGGCAGTTCTTC
CDR3: CASSNAGTSTPLRQFF
J: TRBJ2-1
V: TRBV21-1
size: NA
D: NA

DNA: TGTGCCACCAGTTGGCAGAACTACGAGCAGTACTTC
CDR3: CATSWQNYEQYF
J: TRBJ2-7
V: TRBV15
size: NA
D: NA

DNA: TGCGCCAGCAGCTTGGAAGGGGAGGGACAAAACATTCAGTACTTC
CDR3: CASSLEGEGQNIQYF
J: TRBJ2-4
V: TRBV5-1
size: NA
D: TRBD2

DNA: TGTGCCACCAGCAGAGATCAAGGGGCCGGACAGCCCCAGCATTTT
CDR3: CATSRDQGAGQPQHF
J: TRBJ1-5
V: TRBV15
size: NA
D: NA

DNA: TGTGCCAGCAGCTTATTAAGGACAGGGCCCTACGAGCAGTACTTC
CDR3: CASSLLRTGPYEQYF
J: TRBJ2-7
V: TRBV7-3
size: NA
D: TRBD1

DNA: TGTGCCACCGCGGGGCTCAATGAGCAGTTCTTC
CDR3: CATAGLNEQFF
J: TRBJ2-1
V: TRBV28
size: NA
D: NA

DNA: TGCGCCAGCAGCAAGGAACGTAGCGGGATAGGACAAGAGACCCAGTACTTC
CDR3: CASSKERSGIGQETQYF
J: TRBJ2-5
V: TRBV5-1
size: NA
D: TRBD2

DNA: TGTGCCAGCAGCTCCCCTAAAGGGACAGGGGGCGGTGGCTACACCTTC
CDR3: CASSSPKGTGGGGYTF
J: TRBJ1-2
V: TRBV13
size: NA
D: TRBD1

DNA: TGTGCCAGCAGCCAAGAGGTCTACTCGAACACCGGGGAGCTGTTTTTT
CDR3: CASSQEVYSNTGELFF
J: TRBJ2-2
V: TRBV4-2
size: NA
D: NA

DNA: TGTGCCAGCAGGGCCACCCATATCTCCGAGCAGTACTTC
CDR3: CASRATHISEQYF
J: TRBJ2-7
V: TRBV6-5
size: NA
D: NA

DNA: TGTGCCAGCAGTTCTCCAGGGACTAGCTACGAGCAGTACTTC
CDR3: CASSSPGTSYEQYF
J: TRBJ2-7
V: TRBV28
size: NA
D: TRBD2

DNA: TGTGCCAGCAGCCCCTCCCTCGCGACTAGCACAGATACGCAGTATTTT
CDR3: CASSPSLATSTDTQYF
J: TRBJ2-3
V: TRBV7-2
size: once
D: NA

DNA: TGTGCCAGCTCACCACCGTATCCCGGGACAAACGAAAAACTGTTTTTT
CDR3: CASSPPYPGTNEKLFF
J: TRBJ1-4
V: TRBV18
size: NA
D: NA

DNA: TGTGCCAGCAGCTTATTGACAGGCACAGATACGCAGTATTTT
CDR3: CASSLLTGTDTQYF
J: TRBJ2-3
V: TRBV7-8
size: NA
D: NA